The 3 T cell receptor beta chains in this list originate from one sample, sequenced in a study of breast tumors, draining lymph nodes, adjacent tissues. TCRdb fed the multiplex PCR reads into MiXCR, producing one record per CDR3 protein. Of approximately 100,000 distinct CDR3 sequences listed, about 31% are singletons. Samples came from axillary lymph nodes draining the breast cancer. Sequenced input: axillary lymph node tissue. The source is a female donor with breast cancer. Some clones in this sample may be carry-over from other donors' samples.

This clonotype has ten or more counts. The chain uses TRBV10-3 and TRBJ2-3, with D possibly TRBD2 on 6 matching bases. V was trimmed by 7 bases and J by 1 base, leaving 12 bases between them. The CDR3 spans 14 residues. CDR1 and CDR2 (germline): ENHRY, SYGVKD. The CDR3: CAITGDSRTDTQYF. CDR3 coding DNA: TGTGCCATCACTGGGGACTCACGCACAGATACGCAGTATTTT.

This clonotype has a count of ten or more. This sequence joins TRBV30 and TRBJ1-2; 8 bases agree with TRBD1. The CDR3 is made up of 14 amino acids. Germline V CDR1 and CDR2: GTSNPN, SVGIG (reference sequence). Trimming at V came to 5 bases and at J to 6 bases, leaving 11 bases not matched to a gene. As DNA, the CDR3 is TGTGCCTGGGAAACCGGGACAGGCGCCGATGGCTACACCTTC. Its translation: CAWETGTGADGYTF.

This clonotype was detected many times. This sequence joins TRBV5-1 and TRBJ2-5; no clear D. Germline values: CDR1 SGHRS, CDR2 YFSETQ. The CDR3 sequence is 14 residues long. The ends were cut back, 0 bases at V and 2 bases at J, with 8 bases in the middle. The CDR3 region is CASSLGGRQETQYF. The DNA of the CDR3 is TGCGCCAGCAGCTTGGGAGGTCGGCAAGAGACCCAGTACTTC.